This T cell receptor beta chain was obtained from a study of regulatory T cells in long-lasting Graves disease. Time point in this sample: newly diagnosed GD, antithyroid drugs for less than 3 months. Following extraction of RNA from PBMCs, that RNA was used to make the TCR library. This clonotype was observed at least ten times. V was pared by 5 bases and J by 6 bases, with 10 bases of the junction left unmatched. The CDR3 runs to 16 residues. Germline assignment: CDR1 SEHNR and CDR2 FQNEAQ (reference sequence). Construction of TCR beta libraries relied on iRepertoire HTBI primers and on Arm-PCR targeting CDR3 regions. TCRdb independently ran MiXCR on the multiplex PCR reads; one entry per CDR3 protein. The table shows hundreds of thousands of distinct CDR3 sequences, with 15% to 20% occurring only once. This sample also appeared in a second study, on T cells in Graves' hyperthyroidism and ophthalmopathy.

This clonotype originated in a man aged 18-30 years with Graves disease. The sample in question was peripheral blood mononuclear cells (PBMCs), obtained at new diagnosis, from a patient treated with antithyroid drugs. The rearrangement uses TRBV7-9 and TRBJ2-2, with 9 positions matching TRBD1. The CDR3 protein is CASSTGTGHSPGELFF. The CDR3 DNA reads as TGTGCCAGCAGCACGGGGACAGGGCACAGTCCCGGGGAGCTGTTTTTT.